The clone carrying this T cell receptor (beta chain) was counted a few times. These data come from a study of T-cell memory formation after mild COVID-19. Study information: TCR clusters mostly belonged to single donors.

TCRdb processed the 5' RACE reads anew with MiXCR; each CDR3 protein has one entry. The sample holds 400,000 to 500,000 distinct CDR3 sequences, 18% seen once. The V and J ends lost 6 bases and 8 bases respectively, with 10 bases between them. CDR3 length equals 11 residues. The germline V gene has CDR1 MNHEY and CDR2 SVGAGI. The specimen sequenced was PBMCs or a T cell subset sorted from them (not recorded which). The gene calls are TRBV6-5 and TRBJ1-2; D gene uncertain. The receptor's source is a man between 18 and 35 years old who had mild COVID-19 (a few samples of this study predate the infection). Cell type and time point are not known. The CDR3 is CASSHEGGYTF. The CDR3 DNA follows: TGTGCCAGCAGCCACGAGGGCGGCTACACCTTC.